This T cell receptor beta chain stems from a study of identical twins (dated by TCRdb to 2016 to 2018). Notes on the research overall: TCR alpha and beta repertoires from monozygotic twins, unrelated adults of various ages and cord blood were deep-sequenced to test whether fetal clonotypes persist. Replicate twin experiments were performed at different times using different library preparation protocols to rule out contamination. Findings and caveats that apply to the study as a whole: Compared with coincidental sharing between unrelated individuals, out-of-frame TCR alpha sequences shared between twins showed an excess of sequences with low generation probability. Invariant T cells such as MAIT and iNKT could partly confound zero-insertion analyses, although diverse VJ usage argued against such confounding for most clonotypes. Out-of-frame TCR alpha sharing in monozygotic twins was systematically underestimated by recombination models, whereas sharing between unrelated individuals was in agreement with the recombination models. Conclusions relied on cross-sectional statistical analysis, since the same donors could not be followed over many years. The excess sharing between twins in beta out-of-frame sequences was weaker because fewer shared sequences reduced the signal-to-noise ratio. Abundant cord blood beta clonotypes carried fewer insertions; young adult naive repertoires showed a weaker similar trend, while memory repertoires showed none.

All donors were healthy Caucasians. Three pairs of female monozygotic twins, all aged roughly 18 to 30 years, made up the twin cohort. Using Miltenyi CD45RO+ enrichment and human naive T-cell isolation kits, memory (CD45RO+) and naive T cells were isolated from PBMC. Taken from cysteine to phenylalanine, the CDR3 has 13 residues. Only the CDR3 portion is preserved as DNA: 39 bases, with reading frame beginning at the first base. V is shortened by 0 bases, J by 3 bases, and the region joining them spans 7 bases. The germline V gene sets CDR1 to SGHRS and CDR2 to YFSETQ. This clonotype was detected ten times or more. Its recognized antigen is unknown. Nothing much larger sits one base from this clone, and base qualities are not available. Libraries came from 5' RACE. Instrument on record: Illumina HiSeq 2000. Template switching added a universal primer binding site, and the final cDNA carried a unique molecular identifier that allowed TCR cDNA molecules to be counted accurately. First-strand cDNA for TCR alpha and beta chains was synthesized from specific primers in the conserved constant-segment region. To control for contamination, every cDNA library was double barcoded, receiving both a SMART-Mk sample barcode and Illumina barcodes. TruSeq adapter sequences, together with Illumina sample barcodes, were added in two successive PCR steps. Sequencing of the TCR alpha and beta cDNA libraries was done on the Illumina HiSeq platform using custom primers. The paper's data handling went like this. Unique molecular identifiers were extracted from raw reads with MiGEC, and CDR3 positions were determined with MiXCR. For each individual, recombination models were inferred using an EM algorithm with the repgenHMM and IGoR tools. Shared clonotype analysis was performed with the tcR package in R, normalizing sharing by the product of cloneset sizes. Out-of-frame nonproductive sequences were analyzed to study raw recombination free of thymic and clonal selection effects. TCRdb redid the processing of the public reads, applying fastp at Q25 and MiXCR, and retained in-frame beta chains. Every entry covers one CDR3 protein and lists the most common genes and DNA from its rows. The V and J calls and clone size are TCRdb's, not the authors'. The sample table contains hundreds of thousands of distinct CDR3 sequences; only one count was recorded for roughly 8.6% of them. The biggest ten clones account for approximately 2.1% of the sample.

These data are also associated with another study on yellow fever vaccine responses in identical twins. In that second paper, the authors write: According to the authors, in identical twins the way T cells responded to vaccination appeared partly convergent and partly personalized. In identical twins, the study followed T cell clones that responded to the vaccine with precision.

The sample comprised memory (CD45RO+) T cells sorted from blood. This sample's cell subset or site label indicates: CD45RO+ enriched T cells. The sequence derives from a woman aged 18-29 years in good health. The chain links TRBV5-1 with TRBJ2-7, with a weak D call of TRBD2 (5 bases match). The nucleotide sequence reads TGCGCCAGCAGCTTGGACGGGGACTACGAGCAGTACTTC. It specifies CASSLDGDYEQYF. The CDR3 plus the reference TRBV5-1 and TRBJ2-7 genes for the other parts give the full variable domain: KAGVTQTPRYLIKTRGQQVTLSCSPISGHRSVSWYQQTPGQGLQFLFEYFSETQRNKGNFPGRFSGRQFSNSRSEMNVSTLELGDSALYLCASSLDGDYEQYFGPGTRLTVT.